The rows below give T cell receptor beta chains drawn from one sample of a study of T cells expressing NK-cell markers. TCRdb re-called the 5' RACE reads, yielding one record per CDR3 amino acid sequence without DNA. The table lists hundreds of thousands of distinct CDR3 sequences. Material: blood T cells: a sorted CD56 or NKG2C T cell subset, CD4+ or CD8+ T cells, or bulk PBMC T cells (not recorded which). These receptors all come from a man aged 18-69 years in good health. CDR3s include the opening cysteine and the closing phenylalanine or tryptophan. The order of the fields is V gene, J gene, CDR3 protein.

v_gene: TRBV4-1; j_gene: TRBJ2-1; CDR3aa: CASSQVTSGGYNEQFF
v_gene: TRBV29-1; j_gene: TRBJ2-7; CDR3aa: CSVTGQGSSSEQYF
v_gene: TRBV20-1; j_gene: TRBJ1-2; CDR3aa: CSARDLGVNDYGYTF
v_gene: TRBV9; j_gene: TRBJ1-4; CDR3aa: CASSGGFLTNEKLFF
v_gene: TRBV9; j_gene: TRBJ2-7; CDR3aa: CASSPRDRDRYEQYF
v_gene: TRBV28; j_gene: TRBJ2-5; CDR3aa: CASSPGVGETQYF
v_gene: TRBV2; j_gene: TRBJ2-5; CDR3aa: CASRATGFETQYF
v_gene: TRBV7-9; j_gene: TRBJ1-6; CDR3aa: CASSLGQGVRSPLHF
v_gene: TRBV10-2; j_gene: TRBJ2-2; CDR3aa: CASLRTTGQGELFF
v_gene: TRBV11-2; j_gene: TRBJ2-3; CDR3aa: CASTQGLAGGAGLDTQYF
v_gene: TRBV19; j_gene: TRBJ2-3; CDR3aa: CASSIGTFTQYF
v_gene: TRBV13; j_gene: TRBJ1-4; CDR3aa: CASSPGKRGEGEKLFF
v_gene: TRBV6-2/TRBV6-3; j_gene: TRBJ2-7; CDR3aa: CASSPLDILKTYEQYF
v_gene: TRBV6-1; j_gene: TRBJ2-5; CDR3aa: CASSKTVTLETQYF
v_gene: TRBV6-1; j_gene: TRBJ2-7; CDR3aa: CASSDAGQGTYEQYF
v_gene: TRBV5-1; j_gene: TRBJ2-1; CDR3aa: CASSLTTGTGGAQNEQFF
v_gene: TRBV12-3/TRBV12-4; j_gene: TRBJ1-6; CDR3aa: CASTRDRESPLHF
v_gene: TRBV6-5; j_gene: TRBJ1-5; CDR3aa: CASSVDRVRGSNQPQHF
v_gene: TRBV28; j_gene: TRBJ1-2; CDR3aa: CASSLGSWARTGYTF
v_gene: TRBV2; j_gene: TRBJ2-3; CDR3aa: CASSDGFRTDTQYF
v_gene: TRBV28; j_gene: TRBJ2-1; CDR3aa: CASSLSGRGRDNEQFF
v_gene: TRBV5-1; j_gene: TRBJ2-7; CDR3aa: CASSLRDRGTYEQYF
v_gene: TRBV5-1; j_gene: TRBJ1-1; CDR3aa: CASSLGVLAEAFF
v_gene: TRBV5-5; j_gene: TRBJ1-4; CDR3aa: CASSGGGYEKLFF
v_gene: TRBV18; j_gene: TRBJ1-1; CDR3aa: CASSLAGTGNTEAFF
v_gene: TRBV20-1; j_gene: TRBJ1-2; CDR3aa: CSASGTPTYGYTF
v_gene: TRBV18; j_gene: TRBJ2-3; CDR3aa: CASSPSSDTGDTQYF
v_gene: TRBV7-9; j_gene: TRBJ2-7; CDR3aa: CASSLVQARSYEQYF
v_gene: TRBV6-1; j_gene: TRBJ2-7; CDR3aa: CASNGDRGLSEQYF
v_gene: TRBV6-1; j_gene: TRBJ1-1; CDR3aa: CASSEAGRQSWNTEAFF
v_gene: TRBV11-2; j_gene: TRBJ2-5; CDR3aa: CASSLGSVAGGLQGTQYF
v_gene: TRBV20-1; j_gene: TRBJ2-7; CDR3aa: CSASWWQGHFGSYEQYF
v_gene: TRBV19; j_gene: TRBJ2-7; CDR3aa: CASSTRQGSSYEQYF
v_gene: TRBV24-1; j_gene: TRBJ2-2; CDR3aa: CATSDFRLRVNTGELFF
v_gene: TRBV12-3/TRBV12-4; j_gene: TRBJ2-3; CDR3aa: CASNSDPRRFTDTQYF
v_gene: TRBV11-2; j_gene: TRBJ2-3; CDR3aa: CASSSRRGLGPDTQYF
v_gene: TRBV12-3/TRBV12-4; j_gene: TRBJ2-3; CDR3aa: CASSLGRGLAGLSPPDTQYF
v_gene: TRBV20-1; j_gene: TRBJ2-2; CDR3aa: CSAYSGGATGELFF
v_gene: TRBV19; j_gene: TRBJ2-7; CDR3aa: CASSIKLAGNYEQYF
v_gene: TRBV2; j_gene: TRBJ1-3; CDR3aa: CASSESGDLFSGNTIYF
v_gene: TRBV7-2; j_gene: TRBJ1-5; CDR3aa: CASSLEVRSNQPQHF
v_gene: TRBV6-1; j_gene: TRBJ1-6; CDR3aa: CASSRDRALYNSPLHF
v_gene: TRBV27; j_gene: TRBJ2-7; CDR3aa: CASSQPRKSGGSYEQYF
v_gene: TRBV7-2; j_gene: TRBJ2-7; CDR3aa: CASSPASGGPYEQYF
v_gene: TRBV21-1; j_gene: TRBJ1-2; CDR3aa: CASSKAAGQGTNGYTF
v_gene: TRBV28; j_gene: TRBJ2-7; CDR3aa: CASSLGGEGLGEQYF
v_gene: TRBV7-2; j_gene: TRBJ2-1; CDR3aa: CASTTRQGLYNEQFF
v_gene: TRBV12-5; j_gene: TRBJ1-1; CDR3aa: CASGFGGTGTEAFF
v_gene: TRBV7-8; j_gene: TRBJ2-1; CDR3aa: CASSSTGLRKQFF
v_gene: TRBV7-3; j_gene: TRBJ2-3; CDR3aa: CASSEGYTDTQYF
v_gene: TRBV20-1; j_gene: TRBJ2-2; CDR3aa: CSARGLAGTSGELFF
v_gene: TRBV12-5; j_gene: TRBJ2-1; CDR3aa: CASEKRQGITNEQFF